The 9 T cell receptor beta chains given below trace back to one sample, sequenced in a study of blood T cell repertoires in COVID-19. The table came from immunoSEQ multiplex PCR; TCRdb's copy has only in-frame clones and leaves some out. Of hundreds of thousands of clones in the sample, 83% were seen once. Sequenced material: peripheral blood. The receptors stem from a woman in her thirties or forties with active or convalescent COVID-19.

This clone turned up a few times. The CDR3 bases are TGTGCCATCAGTGAGGGGAGTACTAGCAATCAGCCCCAGCATTTT. This encodes CAISEGSTSNQPQHF. The chain uses TRBV10-3 and TRBJ1-5; D unresolved. Germline CDR1 reads ENHRY; CDR2 reads SYGVKD. The CDR3 extends over 15 amino acids. V shed 2 bases and J shed 0 bases, with 8 bases lying between them.

The chain carries TRBV30 and TRBJ1-6, with a tentative D call TRBD1 (5 bases). Germline assignment: CDR1 GTSNPN and CDR2 SVGIG (reference sequence). The CDR3 covers 14 residues. Between the trimmed V and J ends, which lost 2 bases and 7 bases, there was a span of 12 bases. CDR3 sequence reads: CAWSRGRENSPLHF. In nucleotides, the CDR3 is TGTGCCTGGAGTCGGGGGAGGGAGAATTCACCCCTCCACTTT.

The chain combines TRBV10-3 with TRBJ2-2; 8 bases are a match to TRBD2. Germline trimming cut 4 bases from V and 2 bases from J; bases unmatched to any gene: 6. Per the germline V gene, CDR1 is ENHRY and CDR2 is SYGVKD. This CDR3 contains 16 residues. The CDR3 sequence is CAISGSGTANTGELFF. The CDR3 DNA is TGTGCCATCAGTGGTAGCGGGACGGCTAACACCGGGGAGCTGTTTTTT.

The chain uses TRBV7-2 and TRBJ2-5; 9 bases are shared with TRBD2. This CDR3 comprises 16 residues. Germline CDR1 reads SGHTA; CDR2 reads FQGNSA. V was pared by 4 bases and J by 4 bases, with 10 bases of the junction left unmatched. This CDR3 is CASSSQAGGGGETQYF. The DNA of the CDR3 is TGTGCCAGCAGCTCCCAAGCGGGGGGCGGGGGAGAGACCCAGTACTTC.

This rearrangement joins TRBV7-2 to TRBJ1-4; 7 bases agree with TRBD1. This CDR3 spans 16 amino acids. V trimming: 3 bases; J trimming: 7 bases; junction bases outside the gene matches: 11. Germline CDR1 SGHTA, CDR2 FQGNSA. The CDR3 is CASSLLGPGGGEKLFF. CDR3 nucleotide sequence: TGTGCCAGCAGCTTGCTGGGGCCAGGGGGAGGTGAAAAACTGTTTTTT.

The chain carries TRBV27 and TRBJ2-4; 7 bases align to TRBD1. V dropped 4 bases and J dropped 4; count of bases not matched to a gene: 7. The CDR3 covers 15 residues. The germline V gene has CDR1 MNHEY and CDR2 SMNVEV (reference sequence). CDR3 in amino acids: CASSSERTGKNIQYF. The CDR3 nucleotides are TGTGCCAGCAGTTCGGAAAGGACAGGAAAAAACATTCAGTACTTC.

This clone occurred once. V gene TRBV9 combines with J gene TRBJ2-3, with TRBD2 matching 8 bases. This CDR3 is 14 amino acids long. The germline gives CDR1 SGDLS, CDR2 YYNGEE. With 4 bases clipped from V and 5 bases from J, the junction kept 6 bases outside the gene matches. The CDR3 loop is CASSPRGGEDTQYF. CDR3 coding DNA: TGTGCCAGCAGCCCCCGGGGGGGGGAAGATACGCAGTATTTT.

The CDR3 loop is CSVDQAGSSGANVLTF. The CDR3, as DNA: TGCAGCGTTGACCAAGCGGGGTCCTCTGGGGCCAACGTCCTGACTTTC. The V gene is TRBV29-1, the J gene TRBJ2-6; 7 nucleotides line up with TRBD2. Trimming cost V 3 bases and J 0 bases; bases outside gene matches: 5. The germline gives CDR1 SQVTM, CDR2 ANQGSEA. The CDR3 extends over 16 amino acids. Full variable domain (rest looked up from reference TRBV29-1 and TRBJ2-6): SAVISQKPSRDICQRGTSLTIQCQVDSQVTMMFWYRQQPGQSLTLIATANQGSEATYESGFVIDKFPISRPNLTFSTLTVSNMSPEDSSIYLCSVDQAGSSGANVLTFGAGSRLTVL.

V usage is TRBV10-3 and J usage is TRBJ2-5; 7 nucleotides agree with TRBD1. Germline CDR1 reads ENHRY; CDR2 reads SYGVKD. V lost 0 bases, J lost 5 bases, and 0 bases stayed unmatched. CDR3 length: 13 amino acids. The CDR3 nucleotides read TGTGCCATCAGTGAGTCAGGGGGCGAGACCCAGTACTTC. Translated, it gives CAISESGGETQYF.